This paragraph covers one T cell receptor beta chain sequence. Assay used: immunoSEQ multiplex PCR; TCRdb lists only in-frame clones, some missing. The sample carries about 42,000 clones, roughly 88% recorded once. These data are taken from a study of blood T cell repertoires in COVID-19. Study overall: Sample material is recorded as cDNA or gDNA derived from T cells, B-cell-depleted T cells, or PBMCs.

After removal of 6 bases from V and 4 bases from J, the junction contained 2 bases not matched to a gene. The length of the CDR3 is 12 residues. This chain connects TRBV12-3 or TRBV12-4 to TRBJ1-2; 7 bases align to TRBD1. The receptor's source is a human donor in a cohort sampled during active COVID-19. Sequences were obtained from peripheral blood. The CDR3 sequence is CASRGTVYGYTF. The CDR3 nucleotides read TGTGCCAGCAGGGGGACAGTCTATGGCTACACCTTC.